The 15 T cell receptor beta chains below were found in one sample sequenced in a study of T cell responses to AZD1222 COVID-19 vaccine. TCRdb's table, derived via immunoSEQ multiplex PCR, lists solely in-frame clones and lacks some. The table lists roughly 120,000 clones, around 89% of them singletons. The sample here was peripheral blood, taken on day 0 of AZD1222 vaccination. All receptors come from an adult in good health.

The chain employs TRBV28 and TRBJ1-4; 7 nucleotides agree with TRBD1. The CDR3 covers 15 residues. The germline CDR1 and CDR2 sequences are MDHEN and SYDVKM. J was trimmed by 8 bases and V by 1 base; bases with no gene match: 7. DNA of the CDR3: TGTGCCAGCAGTTTATCGGCAGGGGGAAGAGAAAAACTGTTTTTT. Its protein product is CASSLSAGGREKLFF.

CDR3 DNA: TGTGCCAGCAGCTTTGACGGGGTGCCTAACACTGAAGCTTTCTTT. It encodes CASSFDGVPNTEAFF. The rearrangement links TRBV7-3 to TRBJ1-1, with no clear D. CDR1 SGHTA and CDR2 FQGTGA come from the germline V gene. V was pared by 3 bases and J by 2 bases, with 13 bases between. The CDR3 contains 15 residues.

The CDR3: CASSLTTVRSGANVLTF. CDR3 nucleotides: TGTGCCAGCAGTTTAACTACGGTACGCTCTGGGGCCAACGTCCTGACTTTC. This chain uses TRBV7-2 with TRBJ2-6, with D unresolved. CDR3 length equals 17 residues. Trimming left V 6 bases short and J 0 bases short, with 15 bases between. Germline lookup yields CDR1 SGHTA and CDR2 FQGNSA.

The rearrangement links TRBV7-6 to TRBJ2-1; D remains unclear. The V end was cut by 1 base, the J end by 6 bases, with 13 bases between. The CDR3 has 15 residues. CDR1 SGHVS and CDR2 FNYEAQ come from the germline V gene. Written as DNA, the CDR3 is TGTGCCAGCAGCTTAGGCTTCGCCCCCCTCAATGAGCAGTTCTTC. It specifies CASSLGFAPLNEQFF.

The rearrangement links TRBV12-3 or TRBV12-4 to TRBJ1-6; D not resolved. This CDR3 comprises 13 residues. V lost 3 bases and J 7 bases, leaving 7 bases between the germline ends. The CDR3 is CASSLNENSPLHF. As DNA, the CDR3 is TGTGCCAGCAGTTTGAATGAGAATTCACCCCTCCACTTT.

J is TRBJ1-2 and V is TRBV7-2; 9 positions match TRBD1. Germline V gives CDR1 SGHTA, CDR2 FQGNSA. CDR3 length: 17 amino acids. J lost 3 bases, V lost 5 bases, and 13 bases had no gene match. The CDR3 DNA follows: TGTGCCAGCAGCCCAAGACAGGGGGAGAGTTGGTACTATGGCTACACCTTC. Translation gives CASSPRQGESWYYGYTF. Full variable domain (rest looked up from reference TRBV7-2 and TRBJ1-2): GAGVSQSPSNKVTEKGKDVELRCDPISGHTALYWYRQSLGQGLEFLIYFQGNSAPDKSGLPSDRFSAERTGGSVSTLTIQRTQQEDSAVYLCASSPRQGESWYYGYTFGSGTRLTVV.

The chain has TRBV10-3 and TRBJ2-7; the match to TRBD2 covers 7 bases. The CDR3 covers 14 residues. Germline CDR1 ENHRY, CDR2 SYGVKD. Losses at the gene ends were 2 bases for V and 0 bases for J; bases not matched to a gene: 1. The CDR3 reads CAISERGVSYEQYF. The CDR3 bases are TGTGCCATCAGTGAGCGGGGGGTCTCCTACGAGCAGTACTTC.

The DNA for the CDR3 is TGTGCCAGCAGCAGACCGGACGGTGACAATGAGCAGTTCTTC. Amino acids: CASSRPDGDNEQFF. The chain uses TRBV7-2 and TRBJ2-1; D unclear. V lost 5 bases and J 5 bases, leaving 13 bases between the germline ends. Germline CDR1 is SGHTA and CDR2 is FQGNSA. This CDR3 has 14 amino acids.

The chain links TRBV9 to TRBJ1-1; the D gene is possibly TRBD1 (5 bases). Trimming left V 0 bases short and J 1 base short, with 7 bases between. The germline gives CDR1 SGDLS, CDR2 YYNGEE. The CDR3 runs 14 residues. The CDR3: CASSVAGENTEAFF. The CDR3 nucleotides read TGTGCCAGCAGCGTAGCGGGGGAGAACACTGAAGCTTTCTTT.

The chain is built from TRBV11-2 and TRBJ2-1, with 11 bases that match TRBD1. Germline CDR1 and CDR2: SGHAT and FQNNGV. This CDR3 spans 17 amino acids. Trimming at V came to 5 bases and at J to 4 bases, leaving 10 bases not matched to a gene. Written as DNA, the CDR3 is TGTGCCAGCAGCGCTAGGGGGTGGGACAGGGGGTACAATGAGCAGTTCTTC. Protein: CASSARGWDRGYNEQFF.

The V gene is TRBV28, the J gene TRBJ2-1, with D uncertain. The CDR3 is 16 amino acids. The V and J ends lost 2 bases and 3 bases respectively, with 14 bases between them. Germline CDR1 reads MDHEN; CDR2 reads SYDVKM. CDR3 loop: CASSLGSSSNYNEQFF. Written as DNA, the CDR3 is TGTGCCAGCAGTTTAGGCTCATCAAGCAACTACAATGAGCAGTTCTTC.

The chain has TRBV4-1 and TRBJ2-3, with TRBD2 matching 14 bases. Germline-derived CDR1 and CDR2 are MGHRA and YSYEKL. The J segment lost 5 bases and the V segment lost 2 bases, leaving 3 bases of the junction unmatched. CDR3 size: 16 residues. The CDR3 DNA reads TGCGCCAGCAGCCAACGGACTAGCGGGGGGTTAGATACGCAGTATTTT. Residues: CASSQRTSGGLDTQYF.

V gene TRBV6-5 combines with J gene TRBJ2-7, with D perhaps TRBD1 (5 bases). The CDR3 extends over 14 amino acids. Trimming took off 4 bases at V and 0 bases at J, with 10 bases between the two ends. Per germline, CDR1 MNHEY and CDR2 SVGAGI. The CDR3 reads CASSSDRSSYEQYF. The CDR3 DNA is TGTGCCAGCAGTTCTGACAGAAGCTCCTACGAGCAGTACTTC.

The genes are TRBV5-6 and TRBJ1-2; D is unclear. V was cut by 0 bases and J by 8 bases, with 11 bases left in between. The V gene's germline CDR1 is SGHDT and CDR2 YYEEEE. The CDR3 has 13 amino acids. CDR3 coding DNA: TGTGCCAGCAGCTTGGCCAATTTCGTGGGCTACACCTTC. This encodes CASSLANFVGYTF.

The chain is built from TRBV7-2 and TRBJ1-2, with 8 bases aligning to TRBD1. The CDR3 covers 16 residues. CDR1 and CDR2 (germline): SGHTA, FQGNSA. V lost 4 bases to trimming and J lost 1 base; unmatched junction nucleotides: 8. The CDR3 DNA follows: TGTGCCAGCAGCTCGGGACAGGAGAGCATTAACTATGGCTACACCTTC. This gives the protein CASSSGQESINYGYTF.